A single sample is the source of the 30 T cell receptor beta chains below, sequenced in a study of CD8+CD57+ T cells in acquired aplastic anemia. Genomic DNA provided the template from which TCR beta VDJ and CDR3 profiles were obtained. MiXCR was run by TCRdb on the reads, yielding one entry per CDR3 protein. The sample consists of approximately 95,000 distinct CDR3 sequences, about 63% of them appearing once. The patients chosen for sequencing had shown expansion of CD8+CD57+ cells (detected by flow cytometry). What was sequenced was sorted CD4+, CD8+, or CD8+CD57+ T cells (not recorded which) from PBMCs. Every receptor here comes from a human donor with aplastic anemia.

The V and J genes are TRBV20-1 and TRBJ2-1; 14 bases match TRBD2. Trimming at V came to 6 bases and at J to 8 bases, leaving 6 bases not matched to a gene. The CDR3 is 14 amino acids. In germline, CDR1 is DFQATT, CDR2 SNEGSKA (reference sequence). CDR3 bases: TGCAGTGCAAAGGGACTAGCGGGAGATCATGAGCAGTTCTTC. The encoded protein is CSAKGLAGDHEQFF.

The gene calls are TRBV10-1 and TRBJ2-4; possibly TRBD1 or TRBD2 for D (5 bases each). V lost 4 bases to trimming and J lost 3 bases, with 16 bases between them. This CDR3 has 16 residues. CDR1 is WNHNN and CDR2 is SYGVQD in the germline V gene (reference sequence). The CDR3 loop is CASSVMIGGNKNIQYF. In DNA form, the CDR3 reads TGCGCCAGCAGTGTGATGATTGGGGGAAACAAAAACATTCAGTACTTC.

This chain links TRBV6-4 with TRBJ2-3; 10 nucleotides match TRBD1. Germline V lookup: CDR1 MRHNA, CDR2 SNTAGT. V lost 2 bases and J lost 1; bases outside the gene matches: 0. This CDR3 is 15 amino acids long. The CDR3 sequence is CASSDGTGGTDTQYF. The CDR3 coding sequence is TGTGCCAGCAGTGACGGGACAGGGGGCACAGATACGCAGTATTTT.

The rearrangement uses TRBV20-1 and TRBJ2-7, with D possibly called TRBD1 or TRBD2 (7 bases each). The V end lost 6 bases, the J end lost 3 bases, and 21 bases lay between the germline ends. Germline loops: CDR1 DFQATT, CDR2 SNEGSKA (reference sequence). The CDR3 has 15 amino acids. CDR3 residues: CSAISGDREGYEQYF. For the CDR3, the DNA is TGCAGTGCCATATCTGGAGACAGGGAGGGCTACGAGCAGTACTTC.

The chain carries TRBV9 and TRBJ1-2, with D maybe TRBD1 (5 bases). The ends were cut back, 4 bases at V and 6 bases at J, with 13 bases in the middle. Germline V gene lookup returns CDR1 SGDLS and CDR2 YYNGEE. The CDR3 loop spans 13 amino acids. DNA of the CDR3: TGTGCCAGCAGCCGAACCCAGGGAAATGGCTACACCTTC. Protein: CASSRTQGNGYTF. The full variable domain, with the rest looked up from reference TRBV9 and TRBJ1-2, is DSGVTQTPKHLITATGQRVTLRCSPRSGDLSVYWYQQSLDQGLQFLIQYYNGEERAKGNILERFSAQQFPDLHSELNLSSLELGDSALYFCASSRTQGNGYTFGSGTRLTVV.

The chain uses TRBV20-1 and TRBJ2-7; 7 bases map to TRBD1. Germline assignment: CDR1 DFQATT and CDR2 SNEGSKA (reference sequence). The CDR3 sequence is 12 residues long. J lost 3 bases, V lost 5 bases, and 4 bases had no gene match. This CDR3 reads CSAGTGDYEQYF. The CDR3 region has the DNA TGCAGTGCTGGTACAGGGGACTACGAGCAGTACTTC.

J is TRBJ1-2 and V is TRBV2; 8 bases line up with TRBD1. Germline CDR1 SNHLY, CDR2 FYNNEI. This CDR3 is 14 amino acids long. With 6 bases clipped from V and 4 bases from J, the junction kept 7 bases outside the gene matches. Written as DNA, the CDR3 is TGTGCCAGCAGCGGACAGGGAGGTGTCTATGGCTACACCTTC. Its translation is CASSGQGGVYGYTF.

The V gene is TRBV2, the J gene TRBJ2-1, with D uncertain. There are 12 residues in the CDR3. Germline-derived CDR1 and CDR2 are SNHLY and FYNNEI. Trimming pared 1 base from V and 9 bases from J, leaving 7 bases between. The CDR3 region has the DNA TGTGCCAGCAGTGAAGAAGGAGTTGAGCAGTTCTTC. Protein product: CASSEEGVEQFF.

The J gene is TRBJ2-2, the V gene TRBV20-1; the match to TRBD2 covers 13 bases. Germline CDR1 DFQATT, CDR2 SNEGSKA (reference sequence). The length of the CDR3 is 17 residues. Trimming at V came to 0 bases and at J to 3 bases, leaving 4 bases not matched to a gene. DNA for the CDR3: TGCAGTGCTAGAGATTCGACTAGCGGGGGGTACACCGGGGAGCTGTTTTTT. Amino acids: CSARDSTSGGYTGELFF.

This clonotype was counted many times. The rearrangement links TRBV29-1 to TRBJ2-5; 7 bases fit TRBD1. This CDR3 is built from 12 residues. Trimming cost V 2 bases and J 5 bases; bases outside gene matches: 2. From germline, CDR1 is SQVTM and CDR2 ANQGSEA. CDR3 nucleotides: TGCAGCGTTGAAAGGGGGCAGGAGACCCAGTACTTC. Translated: CSVERGQETQYF.

This chain connects TRBV7-9 to TRBJ2-5; D might be TRBD1 or TRBD2, each matching 5 bases. In germline, CDR1 is SEHNR, CDR2 FQNEAQ (reference sequence). The CDR3 length is 14 residues. V was trimmed by 3 bases and J by 1 base, leaving 9 bases between them. This CDR3 reads CASSFVGAQETQYF. CDR3 sequence (DNA): TGTGCCAGCAGCTTCGTCGGGGCCCAAGAGACCCAGTACTTC.

The chain uses TRBV20-1 and TRBJ1-2; D gene uncertain. This CDR3 has 14 residues. Trimming took off 3 bases at V and 0 bases at J, with 11 bases between the two ends. Germline CDR1 reads DFQATT; CDR2 reads SNEGSKA (reference sequence). The CDR3: CSASVASANYGYTF. In DNA form, the CDR3 reads TGCAGTGCTAGTGTGGCCTCAGCTAACTATGGCTACACCTTC.

The chain has TRBV4-3 and TRBJ2-1; D call uncertain. V dropped 0 bases and J dropped 7 bases, with 10 bases sitting between them. Germline V gene sequence: CDR1 LGHNA, CDR2 YSLEER. This CDR3 contains 14 residues. CDR3 sequence reads: CASSQDRIWNEQFF. CDR3 in DNA: TGCGCCAGCAGCCAAGACAGGATTTGGAATGAGCAGTTCTTC.

This rearrangement joins TRBV2 to TRBJ1-4; D remains ambiguous. Trimming removed 1 base at V and 8 bases at J, with 5 bases between. The CDR3 is 12 amino acids. Germline-derived CDR1 and CDR2 are SNHLY and FYNNEI. The CDR3 sequence is CASSEGLEKLFF. The CDR3 DNA reads as TGTGCCAGCAGTGAAGGTCTCGAAAAACTGTTTTTT.

This clonotype has just a few counts. V is TRBV6-1 and J is TRBJ2-3, with TRBD1 as a possible D gene (6 bases). CDR3 size: 15 residues. V shed 0 bases and J shed 6 bases, with 13 bases lying between them. The germline gives CDR1 MNHNS, CDR2 SASEGT. CDR3 sequence (DNA): TGTGCCAGCAGTGAAGCTGTAATGGGGGCTGATACGCAGTATTTT. This sequence encodes CASSEAVMGADTQYF.

This clonotype came up once. J is TRBJ2-7 and V is TRBV2; unclear D gene. CDR1 and CDR2 (germline): SNHLY, FYNNEI. V was cut by 3 bases and J by 0 bases, with 6 bases left in between. This CDR3 has 13 residues. In DNA, the CDR3 is TGTGCCAGCAGTGATTGGCACTCCTACGAGCAGTACTTC. Translated, it gives CASSDWHSYEQYF.

This chain joins TRBV20-1 and TRBJ2-1, with 7 bases matching TRBD2. This CDR3 is 14 amino acids long. The germline V gene encodes CDR1 DFQATT and CDR2 SNEGSKA (reference sequence). V shed 3 bases and J 6 bases; nucleotides not matched to a gene: 8. This chain's CDR3 is CSASSRTSVNEQFF. The CDR3 DNA reads as TGCAGTGCTAGTAGTCGGACTAGTGTCAATGAGCAGTTCTTC.

The table lists this clonotype with a count of one. This chain joins TRBV20-1 and TRBJ2-3; possibly TRBD2 for D (6 bases). This CDR3 spans 15 amino acids. V gave up 3 bases and J gave up 3 bases, with 16 bases separating them. CDR1 is DFQATT, CDR2 SNEGSKA, per germline (reference sequence). CDR3 residues: CSAREGWLMTDTQYF. CDR3 nucleotides: TGCAGTGCTAGGGAGGGCTGGCTCATGACAGATACGCAGTATTTT.

This clonotype was recorded a few times. This chain uses TRBV7-8 with TRBJ2-7; D might be TRBD1 (5 bases). Trimming cost V 5 bases and J 5 bases, with 22 bases left between them. The CDR3 is 16 amino acids. Germline CDR1 and CDR2: SGHVS and FQNEAQ. CDR3 protein: CASSRTASQGNHEQYF. The CDR3 coding sequence is TGTGCCAGCAGCCGTACGGCTTCGCAGGGTAACCACGAGCAGTACTTC.

V usage is TRBV7-8 and J usage is TRBJ2-6, with unresolved D. V was pared by 8 bases and J by 4 bases, with 9 bases between. The CDR3 is 13 amino acids. Looked up from germline, CDR1 is SGHVS and CDR2 is FQNEAQ. The CDR3 nucleotides are TGTGCCAGCTTTGGCTTGGGGGCCAACGTCCTGACTTTC. It codes for CASFGLGANVLTF.

This rearrangement joins TRBV2 to TRBJ2-1; D is perhaps TRBD2 (5 bases). Germline CDR1 SNHLY, CDR2 FYNNEI. The CDR3 sequence is 11 residues long. Trimming took 5 bases from V and 9 from J, leaving 8 bases between them. The CDR3 DNA reads TGTGCCAGCAGTTTCGGGGTTGAGCAGTTCTTC. Amino acid sequence: CASSFGVEQFF.

This clonotype was seen a handful of times. The chain recombines TRBV20-1 with TRBJ1-6, with D possibly matching TRBD1 (6 bases). Per the germline V gene, CDR1 is DFQATT and CDR2 is SNEGSKA (reference sequence). The CDR3 contains 15 residues. V shed 6 bases and J shed 6 bases, with 18 bases lying between them. DNA for the CDR3: TGCAGTGCCCCGGAGTGGGGGCACCCTAATTCACCCCTCCACTTT. This gives the protein CSAPEWGHPNSPLHF.

The chain combines TRBV20-1 with TRBJ2-1; TRBD1 is a possible D gene (6 bases). The V gene's germline CDR1 is DFQATT and CDR2 SNEGSKA (reference sequence). The CDR3 consists of 15 residues. Trimming left V 6 bases short and J 0 bases short, with 15 bases between. CDR3 protein: CSALTGPSSYNEQFF. Here the CDR3 DNA reads TGCAGTGCCTTAACAGGGCCAAGCTCCTACAATGAGCAGTTCTTC.

The rearrangement uses TRBV25-1 and TRBJ2-5; D is undetermined. Trimming shortened V by 10 bases and J by 4 bases, and 10 bases separated the two germline ends. The germline V gene encodes CDR1 MGHDK and CDR2 SYGVNS. The CDR3 sequence is 11 residues long. For the CDR3, the DNA is TGTGCCACCCGTGAACGAGAGACCCAGTACTTC. This gives the protein CATRERETQYF.

The chain has TRBV20-1 and TRBJ2-2; TRBD1 aligns across 9 bases. Germline V gene lookup returns CDR1 DFQATT and CDR2 SNEGSKA (reference sequence). The CDR3 is 14 residues long. After removal of 3 bases from V and 3 bases from J, the junction contained 2 bases not matched to a gene. The CDR3 spells CSASTGGYTGELFF. CDR3 nucleotides: TGCAGTGCTAGCACAGGGGGCTACACCGGGGAGCTGTTTTTT.

CDR3 protein: CASSSQTGLEQYF. The CDR3 DNA reads as TGTGCCAGCAGCTCCCAAACAGGTCTGGAGCAGTACTTC. The chain is built from TRBV7-3 and TRBJ2-7; the D gene is possibly TRBD1 (5 bases). V lost 4 bases and J lost 7, with 14 bases in between. CDR1 and CDR2 from the germline V gene are SGHTA and FQGTGA. This CDR3 spans 13 amino acids.

This clonotype was observed a handful of times. V is TRBV20-1 and J is TRBJ2-7; TRBD2 matches 7 bases. Trimming at V came to 6 bases and at J to 4 bases, leaving 12 bases not matched to a gene. Per the germline V gene, CDR1 is DFQATT and CDR2 is SNEGSKA (reference sequence). The CDR3 length is 14 residues. CDR3: CSAKHRDYHYEQYF. In DNA form, the CDR3 reads TGCAGTGCAAAGCACCGGGACTACCATTACGAGCAGTACTTC.

J is TRBJ1-5 and V is TRBV12-3 or TRBV12-4, with no clear D. The V end lost 4 bases, the J end lost 6 bases, and 10 bases lay between the germline ends. CDR3 length: 13 residues. DNA of the CDR3: TGTGCCAGCAGTTCAAGGGAAGTTCAGCCCCAGCATTTT. Translated, it gives CASSSREVQPQHF.

This clonotype has a handful of counts. The chain carries TRBV2 and TRBJ1-6; 7 bases agree with TRBD1. CDR1 is SNHLY and CDR2 is FYNNEI in the germline V gene. The CDR3 consists of 15 residues. J lost 6 bases, V lost 6 bases, and 8 bases had no gene match. CDR3 sequence reads: CASRAGTVTNSPLHF. In DNA form, the CDR3 reads TGTGCCAGCAGGGCCGGGACAGTTACTAATTCACCCCTCCACTTT.

The table lists this clonotype with many counts. V gene TRBV4-2 combines with J gene TRBJ2-3; 12 bases agree with TRBD2. The ends lost 5 bases at V and 5 bases at J; junction bases unmatched: 8. Germline CDR1 LGHNA, CDR2 YNFKEQ. The CDR3 has 16 residues. CDR3 nucleotides: TGTGCCAGCAGCATACTAGCGGGAGGTACCAAAGATACGCAGTATTTT. This codes for CASSILAGGTKDTQYF.